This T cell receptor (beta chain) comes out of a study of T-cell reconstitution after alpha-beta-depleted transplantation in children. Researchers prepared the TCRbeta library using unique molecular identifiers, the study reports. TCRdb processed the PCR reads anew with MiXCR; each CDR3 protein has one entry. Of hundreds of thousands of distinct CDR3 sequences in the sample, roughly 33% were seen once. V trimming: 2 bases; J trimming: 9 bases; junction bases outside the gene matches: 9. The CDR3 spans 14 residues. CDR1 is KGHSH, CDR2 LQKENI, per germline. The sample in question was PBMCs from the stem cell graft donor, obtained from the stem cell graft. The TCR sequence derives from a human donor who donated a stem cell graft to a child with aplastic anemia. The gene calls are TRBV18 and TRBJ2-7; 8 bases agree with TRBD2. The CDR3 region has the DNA TGTGCCAGCTCACCAGGGACTAGAGGGGCCGTGCAGTACTTC. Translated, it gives CASSPGTRGAVQYF.